This is a list of T cell receptor beta chains from one sample in a study of OX40 agonist ivuxolimab in advanced cancers. TCRdb's table, derived via immunoSEQ multiplex PCR, lists solely in-frame clones and lacks some. This sample has more than 25,000 clones, with 70% to 90% found just once. The sequencing used CD4+ or CD8+ T cells sorted from blood, collected in a trial of the OX40 agonist ivuxolimab. These TCRs come from an adult with an advanced solid tumor such as melanoma, head and neck, liver or kidney cancer. Each CDR3 is given with its conserved first and last residue. The order of the fields is CDR3 DNA, CDR3 protein, J gene, D gene, clone size, V gene. A D gene is named only where the DNA matches it firmly. Rows may omit the clone size; those that give it use once, few, many or a size class.

DNA: TGTGCCAGCAGTTACTCGGCTAGCGGGAGTCTGGATGAGCAGTTCTTC; CDR3: CASSYSASGSLDEQFF; J: TRBJ2-1; D: TRBD2; size: NA; V: TRBV6-5
DNA: TGTGCCAGCAGTCCCCTCCGGCAGAAAGCTTTCTTT; CDR3: CASSPLRQKAFF; J: TRBJ1-1; D: NA; size: NA; V: TRBV28
DNA: TGCGCCAGCAGCCACCCCGGGGGGGCCAGGAACGGGGAGCTGTTTTTT; CDR3: CASSHPGGARNGELFF; J: TRBJ2-2; D: TRBD2; size: NA; V: TRBV4-1
DNA: TGTGCCAGCAGTCCTGGGGCAGGGAAACAGTACGAGCAGTACTTC; CDR3: CASSPGAGKQYEQYF; J: TRBJ2-7; D: NA; size: NA; V: TRBV27
DNA: TGTGCCAGCAGCTTTGTGGGCGAGCAGTTCTTC; CDR3: CASSFVGEQFF; J: TRBJ2-1; D: NA; size: NA; V: TRBV7-6
DNA: TGTGCCAGCAGCTTACGGACAGATACGCAGTATTTT; CDR3: CASSLRTDTQYF; J: TRBJ2-3; D: NA; size: NA; V: TRBV7-9
DNA: TGTGCCAGCAGCCCCCGGACGAAGACCTACGAGCAGTACTTC; CDR3: CASSPRTKTYEQYF; J: TRBJ2-7; D: NA; size: NA; V: TRBV7-2
DNA: TGTGCCAGCAGCTTGAGTTCTGCGGGAGTGCGCACCGGGGAGCTGTTTTTT; CDR3: CASSLSSAGVRTGELFF; J: TRBJ2-2; D: TRBD2; size: NA; V: TRBV5-4
DNA: TGTGCCAGCAGCCGAGACCCTTGGACGCGGGGACAGCTTCTCGTCGGGGAGCTGTTTTTT; CDR3: CASSRDPWTRGQLLVGELFF; J: TRBJ2-2; D: NA; size: medium-sized; V: TRBV4-2
DNA: TGTGCCACCGGGGACGGTTACAATGAGCAGTTCTTC; CDR3: CATGDGYNEQFF; J: TRBJ2-1; D: NA; size: few; V: TRBV9
DNA: TGTGCCAGCTCACCACCGTCGGACAGCCCCATTCAGTACTTC; CDR3: CASSPPSDSPIQYF; J: TRBJ2-4; D: NA; size: NA; V: TRBV18
DNA: TGTGCCAGCAGCTTAGGCACAGATACGCAGTATTTT; CDR3: CASSLGTDTQYF; J: TRBJ2-3; D: NA; size: NA; V: TRBV13
DNA: TGTGCCAGCGGGAGGGCCGTCGCCTACGAGCAGTACTTC; CDR3: CASGRAVAYEQYF; J: TRBJ2-7; D: TRBD2; size: NA; V: TRBV6-5
DNA: TGTGCCAGCAGCCCGAGTGGGACTGGAAACAATGAGCAGTTCTTC; CDR3: CASSPSGTGNNEQFF; J: TRBJ2-1; D: NA; size: NA; V: TRBV28
DNA: TGTGCCAGCAGCCCTTTCCCTAGCTACGAGCAGTACTTC; CDR3: CASSPFPSYEQYF; J: TRBJ2-7; D: NA; size: few; V: TRBV7-6
DNA: TGTGCCAGCAGTCCCCAGGGAGTAGCGGGGGGGCGGGAGACCCAGTACTTC; CDR3: CASSPQGVAGGRETQYF; J: TRBJ2-5; D: TRBD2; size: NA; V: TRBV28
DNA: TGTGCCAGCAGTTTATCCCCCGGGACGAACATCTATGGCTACACCTTC; CDR3: CASSLSPGTNIYGYTF; J: TRBJ1-2; D: NA; size: NA; V: TRBV27
DNA: TGTGCCAGCAGCTTAGGGGTGTCAAGTGCGCAGTATTTT; CDR3: CASSLGVSSAQYF; J: TRBJ2-3; D: NA; size: NA; V: TRBV7-6
DNA: TGTGCCAGTAGTCCAAATGGGTACGAGCAGTACTTC; CDR3: CASSPNGYEQYF; J: TRBJ2-7; D: NA; size: NA; V: TRBV19
DNA: TGTGCCACCACACCACCACTCCAAGAGACCCAGTACTTC; CDR3: CATTPPLQETQYF; J: TRBJ2-5; D: NA; size: NA; V: TRBV11-3
DNA: TGTGCCAGCAGCTTAGAACGGGGGCAGGCTCATGGCTACACCTTC; CDR3: CASSLERGQAHGYTF; J: TRBJ1-2; D: NA; size: once; V: TRBV7-8
DNA: TGTGCCAGCACGGACAGGGTGTTAGGCGAGCAGTACTTC; CDR3: CASTDRVLGEQYF; J: TRBJ2-7; D: TRBD1; size: NA; V: TRBV6-6
DNA: TGTGCCAGCAGCCAAGCCAGGGTACACGAGCAGTACTTC; CDR3: CASSQARVHEQYF; J: TRBJ2-7; D: NA; size: once; V: TRBV4-2
DNA: TGTGCCAGCAGCTTAGAACTAGCGGACTCCTACAATGAGCAGTTCTTC; CDR3: CASSLELADSYNEQFF; J: TRBJ2-1; D: TRBD2; size: medium-sized; V: TRBV7-9
DNA: TGCGCCAGCAGCCCGGGACTACCGACCGAGCAGTACTTC; CDR3: CASSPGLPTEQYF; J: TRBJ2-7; D: TRBD2; size: once; V: TRBV4-1
DNA: TGCGCCAGCAGTGAGTCTGGAGGCAGCTCCGTAATATCCTACGAGCAGTACTTC; CDR3: CASSESGGSSVISYEQYF; J: TRBJ2-7; D: NA; size: few; V: TRBV10-1
DNA: TGCGCCAGCAGCCGGGACGGTGAAAAACTGTTTTTT; CDR3: CASSRDGEKLFF; J: TRBJ1-4; D: NA; size: NA; V: TRBV4-1